The clone carrying this T cell receptor beta chain was seen a few times. Its specificity is unknown. The junction had 10 bases not matched to a gene; V was cut back by 5 bases and J by 4 bases. The V gene's germline CDR1 is GTSNPN and CDR2 SVGIG (reference sequence). CDR3 length: 15 residues. This sample was included in a study of beta chain features in type 1 diabetes. General study results and limits: Small HLA sub-analyses could not settle whether HLA shapes TCRB rearrangement.

Each donor gave one heparinised blood draw averaging about 120 mL. Each sorted population was over 95% pure. Sequenced material consisted of expressed TCRB transcripts (all of the isolated RNA was reverse transcribed). About 3.6 million reads was the average for naive, central memory and regulatory T cell samples. Assay: immunoSEQ multiplex PCR; the TCRdb copy retains only in-frame clones and omits some. The table lists 200,000 to 250,000 clones, roughly 10% of them singletons, with 1% to 1.5% in the top ten. This clonotype originated in a man between 18 and 35 years old in good health. The chain carries TRBV30 and TRBJ1-2; TRBD1 matches at 10 bases. The sample comprised central memory CD4+ T cells from blood. The CDR3 is CAWESGTGDSYGYTF. CDR3 sequence (DNA): TGTGCCTGGGAAAGCGGGACAGGGGATTCCTATGGCTACACCTTC.